This note documents a single TCR beta chain sequence. The data were produced by immunoSEQ multiplex PCR, yet TCRdb's version contains in-frame clones alone and is incomplete. This sample has just under 150,000 clones, with roughly 90% found just once. This specimen comes from a study of blood T cell repertoires in COVID-19. Germline V gene lookup returns CDR1 SGHRS and CDR2 YFSETQ. The CDR3 is 15 residues long. J lost 3 bases, V lost 2 bases, and 6 bases had no gene match. The chain employs TRBV5-1 and TRBJ2-3; 7 bases align to TRBD2. The TCR comes from a woman aged 45-60 years with acute or convalescent COVID-19. The sequenced material came from peripheral blood. The CDR3 is CASSFGTTNTDTQYF. The CDR3 DNA reads TGCGCCAGCAGCTTCGGGACTACCAATACAGATACGCAGTATTTT.